Below, 25 T cell receptor beta chains from the same sample are listed, as sequenced in a study of blood T cell repertoires in COVID-19. Libraries were prepared by immunoSEQ multiplex PCR; TCRdb keeps only in-frame clonotypes and omits some of them. The profile covers some 200,000 clones, with around 90% appearing a single time and about 12% taken by the ten largest. Specimen: peripheral blood. These receptors were obtained from a woman younger than 35 who had recovered from COVID-19.

This sequence joins TRBV19 and TRBJ2-5; D is unclear. The CDR3 length is 14 residues. In germline, CDR1 is LNHDA, CDR2 SQIVND (reference sequence). V was trimmed by 3 bases and J by 5 bases, leaving 13 bases between them. CDR3 bases: TGTGCCAGTAGTATCCTCGACTCGTCGGAGACCCAGTACTTC. Residues: CASSILDSSETQYF. Full variable domain (remainder filled in from reference TRBV19 and TRBJ2-5): DGGITQSPKYLFRKEGQNVTLSCEQNLNHDAMYWYRQDPGQGLRLIYYSQIVNDFQKGDIAEGYSVSREKKESFPLTVTSAQKNPTAFYLCASSILDSSETQYFGPGTRLLVL.

This clone was seen a few times. This chain uses TRBV30 with TRBJ1-5; possibly TRBD1 for D (5 bases). CDR3 length: 13 residues. The V end was cut by 5 bases, the J end by 5 bases, with 13 bases between. Looked up from germline, CDR1 is GTSNPN and CDR2 is SVGIG (reference sequence). CDR3 residues: CAWDGGFDQPQHF. CDR3 nucleotides: TGTGCCTGGGATGGGGGGTTTGATCAGCCCCAGCATTTT.

This chain connects TRBV5-1 to TRBJ2-7; 11 bases are a match to TRBD2. The CDR3 extends over 17 amino acids. V gave up 5 bases and J gave up 4 bases; unmatched junction bases: 14. Germline assignment: CDR1 SGHRS and CDR2 YFSETQ. CDR3 sequence (DNA): TGCGCCAGCAGTTACGGGCCTGCCGGGACTAGCGGATACGAGCAGTACTTC. Protein sequence: CASSYGPAGTSGYEQYF.

The chain has TRBV5-8 and TRBJ1-1, with D hard to call. V was shortened by 2 bases and J by 1 base, with 3 bases between the two germline ends. The CDR3 runs 12 residues. Germline assignment: CDR1 SGHTS and CDR2 YDEGEE. Here the CDR3 reads CASSFRNTEAFF. The CDR3 DNA sequence: TGTGCCAGCAGCTTCCGGAACACTGAAGCTTTCTTT.

This chain connects TRBV13 to TRBJ2-3, with TRBD1 matching over 8 bases. The CDR3 is 15 residues long. CDR1 and CDR2 (germline): PRHDT, FYEKMQ (reference sequence). V was clipped by 8 bases and J by 3 bases; unmatched bases: 10. CDR3 in amino acids: CASCHDRGFTDTQYF. The CDR3 nucleotides are TGTGCCAGCTGTCACGACAGGGGCTTTACAGATACGCAGTATTTT.

The chain employs TRBV9 and TRBJ2-4; 9 bases are shared with TRBD2. Trimming removed 3 bases from V and 7 bases from J; junction bases left unmatched: 14. Germline-derived CDR1 and CDR2 are SGDLS and YYNGEE. The CDR3 is 17 residues long. The CDR3 sequence: CASSAQPGLAQGNIQYF. CDR3 DNA sequence: TGTGCCAGCAGCGCCCAGCCGGGACTAGCTCAGGGGAACATTCAGTACTTC.

This chain uses TRBV5-4 with TRBJ1-1; D is ambiguous. The CDR3 is made up of 13 amino acids. V lost 0 bases and J 4 bases, leaving 7 bases between the germline ends. The germline gives CDR1 SGHNT, CDR2 YYREEE (reference sequence). The CDR3 nucleotides are TGTGCCAGCAGCTTGGCAGGTCTCACTGAAGCTTTCTTT. Protein sequence: CASSLAGLTEAFF.

A single count supports this clone. The chain couples TRBV19 to TRBJ2-1; perhaps TRBD2 as D (6 bases). In germline, CDR1 is LNHDA, CDR2 SQIVND (reference sequence). The CDR3 extends over 15 amino acids. Trimming pared 1 base from V and 1 base from J, leaving 8 bases between. The CDR3, as DNA: TGTGCCAGTAGTATAGGGGGGACTTCCTACAATGAGCAGTTCTTC. Translated, it gives CASSIGGTSYNEQFF.

The chain carries TRBV27 and TRBJ2-7; possibly TRBD1 for D (6 bases). Trimming took 2 bases from V and 0 from J, leaving 11 bases between them. From germline, CDR1 is MNHEY and CDR2 SMNVEV (reference sequence). The CDR3 extends over 15 amino acids. This chain's CDR3 is CASSLLSQGSYEQYF. The DNA of the CDR3 is TGTGCCAGCAGTTTACTGTCACAGGGCTCCTACGAGCAGTACTTC.

J is TRBJ1-2 and V is TRBV12-3 or TRBV12-4; D remains ambiguous. Trimming stripped 3 bases from V and 4 bases from J, with 6 bases between. The CDR3 runs to 12 residues. Here the CDR3 DNA reads TGTGCCAGCAGTTTGGCCGCCTATGGCTACACCTTC. This codes for CASSLAAYGYTF.

This clone showed up just a few times. The chain links TRBV4-3 to TRBJ2-3; 14 bases match TRBD2. Per germline, CDR1 LGHNA and CDR2 YSLEER. V shed 2 bases and J 3 bases; nucleotides not matched to a gene: 13. CDR3 length: 20 residues. CDR3 nucleotides: TGCGCCAGCAGCCAAAAGGGACTAGCGGGAGTCAGCAGAAGGACAGATACGCAGTATTTT. This gives the protein CASSQKGLAGVSRRTDTQYF.

V and J are TRBV29-1 and TRBJ2-7; 8 bases align to TRBD2. This CDR3 contains 13 residues. V gave up 5 bases and J gave up 3 bases; unmatched junction bases: 6. Germline V CDR1 and CDR2: SQVTM, ANQGSEA. The CDR3 DNA is TGCAGCGTTTGGGACCGGGGGGGCTACGAGCAGTACTTC. Translating gives CSVWDRGGYEQYF.

The chain employs TRBV14 and TRBJ2-7, with D maybe TRBD2 (5 bases). V was cut by 1 base and J by 4 bases, with 5 bases left in between. The germline V gene has CDR1 SGHDN and CDR2 FVKESK. The CDR3 runs to 12 residues. The CDR3 loop reads CASSQGRYEQYF. The CDR3 DNA follows: TGTGCCAGCAGCCAAGGGAGGTACGAGCAGTACTTC.

This rearrangement joins TRBV5-1 to TRBJ2-1; D is undetermined. With 7 bases removed from V and 7 bases from J, the gap between germline ends came to 15 bases. The CDR3 has 13 amino acids. Germline values: CDR1 SGHRS, CDR2 YFSETQ. The CDR3 coding sequence is TGCGCCAGCTCCTGGGCCTTAGGTAATGAGCAGTTCTTC. This translates into CASSWALGNEQFF.

This chain connects TRBV6-5 to TRBJ2-7, with D hard to call. Trimming took 10 bases from V and 0 from J, leaving 4 bases between them. CDR1 is MNHEY, CDR2 SVGAGI, per germline. CDR3 length: 10 residues. CDR3 in DNA: TGTGCCACCTACTCCTACGAGCAGTACTTC. This encodes CATYSYEQYF.

The V and J genes are TRBV5-1 and TRBJ1-3, with D possibly TRBD1 on 6 matching bases. The CDR3 runs 18 residues. Germline CDR1 reads SGHRS; CDR2 reads YFSETQ. Between the trimmed V and J ends, which lost 0 bases and 0 bases, there was a span of 16 bases. CDR3 sequence (DNA): TGCGCCAGCAGCTTGGATTCTACAGGGCCCAGCTCTGGAAACACCATATATTTT. Translating gives CASSLDSTGPSSGNTIYF.

The chain joins TRBV19 to TRBJ2-5; TRBD2 might be the D (6 bases). V was cut by 5 bases and J by 5 bases, with 6 bases left in between. The germline V gene encodes CDR1 LNHDA and CDR2 SQIVND (reference sequence). The CDR3 extends over 11 amino acids. The CDR3 DNA is TGTGCCAGTAGTCTAGCGGAGACCCAGTACTTC. Protein sequence: CASSLAETQYF.

V is TRBV9 and J is TRBJ2-1; the D gene is possibly TRBD1 (5 bases). This CDR3 is built from 15 residues. Trimming shortened V by 1 base and J by 0 bases, and 8 bases separated the two germline ends. Looked up from germline, CDR1 is SGDLS and CDR2 is YYNGEE. The CDR3 loop is CASSVTGSSYNEQFF. CDR3 sequence (DNA): TGTGCCAGCAGCGTAACAGGTAGCTCCTACAATGAGCAGTTCTTC. The full variable domain, its missing parts supplied by reference TRBV9 and TRBJ2-1, is DSGVTQTPKHLITATGQRVTLRCSPRSGDLSVYWYQQSLDQGLQFLIQYYNGEERAKGNILERFSAQQFPDLHSELNLSSLELGDSALYFCASSVTGSSYNEQFFGPGTRLTVL.

The chain uses TRBV5-1 and TRBJ2-4, with D maybe TRBD2 (5 bases). Trimming removed 0 bases at V and 0 bases at J, with 16 bases between. The CDR3 has 18 residues. Germline V gene sequence: CDR1 SGHRS, CDR2 YFSETQ. The CDR3 sequence: CASSLGGVVGKAKNIQYF. In nucleotides, the CDR3 is TGCGCCAGCAGCTTGGGGGGAGTCGTAGGAAAAGCCAAAAACATTCAGTACTTC.

The chain's CDR3 is CASSPLQANTEAFF. The CDR3 coding sequence is TGTGCCAGCAGTCCTCTGCAGGCGAACACTGAAGCTTTCTTT. The V call is TRBV28, the J call TRBJ1-1, with D hard to call. The CDR3 runs to 14 residues. V was shortened by 5 bases and J by 1 base, with 11 bases between the two germline ends. CDR1 and CDR2 (germline): MDHEN, SYDVKM. Drawing the rest from reference TRBV28 and TRBJ1-1, the complete variable domain is DVKVTQSSRYLVKRTGEKVFLECVQDMDHENMFWYRQDPGLGLRLIYFSYDVKMKEKGDIPEGYSVSREKKERFSLILESASTNQTSMYLCASSPLQANTEAFFGQGTRLTVV.

V gene TRBV9 combines with J gene TRBJ2-3; TRBD2 agrees at 9 bases. Trimming at V came to 0 bases and at J to 4 bases, leaving 6 bases not matched to a gene. Germline V gene data show CDR1 as SGDLS and CDR2 as YYNGEE. CDR3 length: 16 amino acids. The CDR3 spells CASSVGGTSISDTQYF. The CDR3 nucleotides read TGTGCCAGCAGCGTAGGGGGGACTAGCATTTCAGATACGCAGTATTTT. The complete variable domain, with remaining parts taken from reference TRBV9 and TRBJ2-3, reads DSGVTQTPKHLITATGQRVTLRCSPRSGDLSVYWYQQSLDQGLQFLIQYYNGEERAKGNILERFSAQQFPDLHSELNLSSLELGDSALYFCASSVGGTSISDTQYFGPGTRLTVL.

The gene calls are TRBV2 and TRBJ2-3; 8 bases map to TRBD2. CDR1 is SNHLY and CDR2 is FYNNEI in the germline V gene. V was clipped by 6 bases and J by 4 bases; unmatched bases: 6. CDR3 size: 14 residues. In nucleotides, the CDR3 is TGTGCCAGCAGGGGGACTAGTTGGCCAGATACGCAGTATTTT. It codes for CASRGTSWPDTQYF.

The chain uses TRBV6-5 and TRBJ2-7, with 11 positions matching TRBD1. Trimming at V came to 1 base and at J to 6 bases, leaving 8 bases not matched to a gene. CDR1 is MNHEY and CDR2 is SVGAGI in the germline V gene. The CDR3 covers 16 residues. CDR3: CASSYFAGTGGFEQYF. Written as DNA, the CDR3 is TGTGCCAGCAGTTACTTCGCCGGGACAGGGGGTTTCGAGCAGTACTTC.

Of note for this clone: At the DNA level, this CDR3 is encoded by other sequences in the same sample as well. The gene calls are TRBV20-1 and TRBJ1-2; D is unresolved. This CDR3 is 10 amino acids long. Germline loops: CDR1 DFQATT, CDR2 SNEGSKA (reference sequence). Deletions cut 6 bases from V and 1 base from J, with 3 bases between. The CDR3: CSAYNYGYTF. In nucleotides, the CDR3 is TGCAGTGCCTATAACTATGGCTACACCTTC.

This clone showed up just once. The chain joins TRBV7-2 to TRBJ1-4; the match to TRBD1 covers 9 bases. V shed 6 bases, J shed 7 bases, and the junction held 9 bases outside the gene matches. CDR3 length: 15 residues. The germline V gene has CDR1 SGHTA and CDR2 FQGNSA. As DNA, the CDR3 is TGTGCCAGCAGTTCACAGGGGGCGGTGTTTGAAAAACTGTTTTTT. Its protein product is CASSSQGAVFEKLFF.